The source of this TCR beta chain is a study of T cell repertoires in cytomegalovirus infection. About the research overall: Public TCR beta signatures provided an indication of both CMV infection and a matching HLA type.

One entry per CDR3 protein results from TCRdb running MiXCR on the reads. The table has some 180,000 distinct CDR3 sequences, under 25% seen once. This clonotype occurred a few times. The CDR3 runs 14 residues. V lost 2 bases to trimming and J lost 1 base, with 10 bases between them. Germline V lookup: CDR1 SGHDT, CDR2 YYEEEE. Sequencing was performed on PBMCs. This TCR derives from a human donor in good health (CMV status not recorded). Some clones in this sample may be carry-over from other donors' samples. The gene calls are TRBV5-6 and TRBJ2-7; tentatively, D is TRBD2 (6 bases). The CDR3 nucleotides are TGTGCCAGCAGCTTTGGCGGGGAATCCTACGAGCAGTACTTC. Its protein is CASSFGGESYEQYF.